The source of this T cell receptor (beta chain) is a study of T cells expressing NK-cell markers. Whole-study context: According to the study, TCR beta repertoires originated from sorted CD3+CD56+NKG2C+, CD3+CD56+NKG2C- and CD3+CD56-NKG2C+ T cells. Seven sequenced donors out of eight were HCMV-seropositive, one seronegative.

Researchers built TCR beta cDNA using 5'RACE template switching with UMIs. TCRdb re-called the 5' RACE reads and shows each CDR3 protein once, DNA omitted. The listing contains 550,000 to 600,000 distinct CDR3 sequences. This CDR3 is built from 16 residues. Looked up from germline, CDR1 is SGHVS and CDR2 is FQNEAQ. The gene calls are TRBV7-8 and TRBJ2-5; TCRdb calls TRBD2, which cannot be checked without DNA. Sequencing input: blood T cells: a sorted CD56 or NKG2C T cell subset, CD4+ or CD8+ T cells, or bulk PBMC T cells (not recorded which). This sequence originates from a man aged 18 to 35 in good health. The CDR3 here is CASSLAVRAAQETQYF.